Following are 2 T cell receptor beta chains from one sample sequenced in a study of cytomegalovirus exposure and HLA in healthy donors (dated by TCRdb to about 2017). Receptors were amplified or captured by the immunoSEQ multiplex PCR assay. For the multiplex PCR, a mixture combining 60 forward primers for TCR Vbeta segments and 13 reverse primers for TCR Jbeta segments was used. TCRdb took over this immuneACCESS table, retaining in-frame rearrangements with V and J assigned. Such tables are incomplete; in checked studies, under half of the missing clones stem from an unresolved V gene, and the remainder is unexplained. Per the sample table, the count is 150,000 to 200,000 clones. Roughly 0.83% of the sample is in the top ten clones. Sequencing used PBMCs. Receptors originate from a woman aged 18-35 years in good health and CMV-seropositive.

The chain is built from TRBV27 and TRBJ1-1; D ambiguous. Germline V gene data show CDR1 as MNHEY and CDR2 as SMNVEV (reference sequence). CDR3 length: 14 residues. Between the trimmed V and J ends, which lost 9 bases and 5 bases, there was a span of 19 bases. The CDR3 DNA reads TGTGCCAGTCGACCCGCAGGAGGGAAGACTGAAGCTTTCTTT. This gives the protein CASRPAGGKTEAFF.

V gene TRBV7-9 combines with J gene TRBJ2-7; the D gene is possibly TRBD1 (6 bases). This CDR3 region has 14 residues. Per the germline V gene, CDR1 is SEHNR and CDR2 is FQNEAQ (reference sequence). The V end was cut by 5 bases, the J end by 3 bases, with 14 bases between. The CDR3 DNA reads TGTGCCAGCAGCGAGAGGACAGATATCTACGAGCAGTACTTC. Its translation: CASSERTDIYEQYF.